This TCR beta chain was sequenced during a study of blood T cell repertoires in COVID-19. Across the study: The United States, Italy and Spain provided the acute and convalescent COVID-19 samples.

Trimming pared 2 bases from V and 8 bases from J, leaving 10 bases between. The CDR3 has 13 residues. Germline-derived CDR1 and CDR2 are MNHEY and SMNVEV (reference sequence). Seattle's cohort entered during active infection and was followed longitudinally. Authors' analysis steps: Estimates of nucleated cell counts were drawn from the amplification of reference gene primers. Only in-frame clones appear in the TCRdb table, and some are missing; sequencing was by immunoSEQ multiplex PCR. V and J calls and clone size are as listed in that table; D and trimming were resolved from the DNA. The sample holds fewer than 200,000 clones, 82% seen once.

The clonotype comes from a woman aged 60-75 years with COVID-19, enrolled during active disease. Sequencing was performed on peripheral blood. The chain carries TRBV27 and TRBJ1-5; TRBD1 is a possible D gene (6 bases). The CDR3 here is CASSLQGKKPQHF. CDR3 nucleotide sequence: TGTGCCAGCAGTTTACAGGGGAAGAAGCCCCAGCATTTT.